A selection of T cell receptor beta chains follows, all from one sample in a study of T cells in Graves' hyperthyroidism and ophthalmopathy. Using its own MiXCR run on the multiplex PCR reads, TCRdb lists one record per CDR3 protein. Counted here are fewer than 750,000 distinct CDR3 sequences, under 15% occurring once; the ten biggest clones make up over 3.5%. The source material was blood. These TCRs come from a woman in her thirties or forties with Graves' ophthalmopathy. Each CDR3 is given with its conserved first and last residue. Fields, in order: V gene, J gene, clone size, D gene, CDR3 DNA, CDR3 protein. D genes are given only for firm matches. Some rows have no size entry. The others give once, few or many, or a class for an expanded clone.

>TRBV11-3|TRBJ1-1|many|TRBD1
TGTGCCAGCAGCTTGGGGACAGTCACTGAAGCTTTCTTT
CASSLGTVTEAFF
>TRBV29-1|TRBJ2-7|-|TRBD2
TGCAGCGTTGACGGCGGGAGCTCCTACGAGCAGTACTTC
CSVDGGSSYEQYF
>TRBV6-1|TRBJ1-2|many|-
TGTGCCAGCAGTCGGTTGGGGATTAACTATGGCTACACCTTC
CASSRLGINYGYTF
>TRBV6-1|TRBJ1-2|many|TRBD1
TGTGCCAGCAGTGGCGGGGACAGAAACTATGGCTACACCTTC
CASSGGDRNYGYTF
>TRBV30|TRBJ1-5|-|-
TGTGCCTGGAGTGTTGATCACGACCAGCCCCAGCATTTT
CAWSVDHDQPQHF
>TRBV7-3|TRBJ2-7|few|-
TGTGCCAGCAGCCCTCGGATAGCCTTCGGCTTC
CASSPRIAFGF
>TRBV9|TRBJ1-2|-|-
TGTGCCAGCAGCGCCTTGGGGGGAAGGACGATATCTAACTATGGCTACACCTTC
CASSALGGRTISNYGYTF
>TRBV6-1|TRBJ2-2|-|TRBD1
TGTGCCAGCGGTCGACAGGGAAGGGCCGGGGAGCTGTTTTTT
CASGRQGRAGELFF
>TRBV6-2/TRBV6-3|TRBJ2-5|many|-
TGTGCCAGCAACATACAGGGCTGGGAGACCCAGTACTTC
CASNIQGWETQYF
>TRBV2|TRBJ1-1|many|-
TGTGCCAGCAGTCGTAAATCCCTGAACACTGAAGCTTTCTTT
CASSRKSLNTEAFF
>TRBV5-8|TRBJ2-5|many|-
TGTGCCAGCATCCAAAGGGGGAGAAGAGAGACCCAGTACTTC
CASIQRGRRETQYF
>TRBV9|TRBJ1-1|-|-
TGTGCCAGTGGACAGTCCGTGAACACTGAAGCTTTCTTT
CASGQSVNTEAFF
>TRBV28|TRBJ2-4|many|-
TGTGCCAGCAGCCCAGGGGGAGGGCGAGACATTCAGTACTTC
CASSPGGGRDIQYF
>TRBV7-3|TRBJ2-2|few|TRBD2
TGTGCCAGCAGCTTGTCAGCGGGACGGGCCGGGGAGCTGTTTTTT
CASSLSAGRAGELFF
>TRBV28|TRBJ1-4|many|TRBD1
TGTGCCAGCACCCTTACAGGGGACGAAAAACTGTTTTTT
CASTLTGDEKLFF
>TRBV12-3/TRBV12-4|TRBJ2-7|many|-
TGTGCCAGCAGTTCCCACAGAGGCTACGAGCAGTACTTC
CASSSHRGYEQYF
>TRBV27|TRBJ2-7|few|-
TGTGCCATCTTCCCTAGGTGGCTCTACGAGCAGTACTTC
CAIFPRWLYEQYF
>TRBV29-1|TRBJ2-7|many|TRBD1
TGCAGCGTCACAGACAGGGTAAGGAACGAGCAGTACTTC
CSVTDRVRNEQYF
>TRBV2|TRBJ2-5|many|TRBD1
TGTGCCAGCAGTGAAGCGCGTCAGGGGGCTATCAGAGAGACCCAGTACTTC
CASSEARQGAIRETQYF
>TRBV12-3/TRBV12-4|TRBJ1-1|-|TRBD1
TGTGCCAGCAGTTTAGCGCTAGGGGGCGGGAACACTGAAGCTTTCTTT
CASSLALGGGNTEAFF
>TRBV30|TRBJ2-7|-|TRBD2
TGTGCCTGGAGTTTTAGCGGGAGACGGCGCGAGCAGTACTTC
CAWSFSGRRREQYF
>TRBV28|TRBJ2-5|medium-sized|TRBD2
TGTGCCAGCAGTTTAGCGGGAGGGCCGTTGGAGACCCAGTACTTC
CASSLAGGPLETQYF
>TRBV12-3/TRBV12-4|TRBJ1-5|many|-
TGTGCCAGCAGTGCAGACTTGACAGGACTGGTCAATCAGCCCCAGCATTTT
CASSADLTGLVNQPQHF
>TRBV6-5|TRBJ2-1|many|-
TGTGCCAGCAGTTACCTCAGACAACACAATGAGCAGTTCTTC
CASSYLRQHNEQFF
>TRBV6-1|TRBJ2-7|many|TRBD1
TGTGCCAGCAGCAGAAGGGGGACAGGGCCCTACGAGCAGTACTTC
CASSRRGTGPYEQYF
>TRBV7-2|TRBJ2-7|many|TRBD2
TGTGCCAGCAGTCTAGCGGGAGGGGCCTCCTACGAGCAGTACTTC
CASSLAGGASYEQYF
>TRBV28|TRBJ2-7|many|-
TGTGCCAGCAGTTTGGACACCTACGAGCAGTACTTC
CASSLDTYEQYF
>TRBV28|TRBJ2-7|many|TRBD1
TGTGCCAGCAGCCGAGGGGGCAGGGGCTACGAGCAGTACTTC
CASSRGGRGYEQYF
>TRBV20-1|TRBJ2-7|many|TRBD1
TGCAGTGTGGACAGGCGAACCTACGAGCAGTACTTC
CSVDRRTYEQYF